One and the same sample provided the 27 T cell receptor beta chains below, sequenced in a study of blood T cell repertoires in COVID-19. The protocol was immunoSEQ multiplex PCR, while the TCRdb copy is restricted to in-frame clones and leaves out a portion. In the table there are approximately 120,000 clones, 85% of which are singletons. The sample consisted of peripheral blood. Receptors were obtained from a woman aged 80 or over with acute or convalescent COVID-19.

The chain combines TRBV2 with TRBJ2-3; possibly TRBD1 for D (6 bases). The CDR3 is made up of 15 amino acids. Germline V gene lookup returns CDR1 SNHLY and CDR2 FYNNEI. Trimming pared 4 bases from V and 0 bases from J, leaving 11 bases between. The CDR3 reads CASSADSHSTDTQYF. The CDR3, as DNA: TGTGCCAGCAGTGCGGACAGTCATAGCACAGATACGCAGTATTTT.

The rearrangement uses TRBV6-5 and TRBJ1-3; possible D gene TRBD1, 5 bases. This CDR3 contains 14 residues. V dropped 7 bases and J dropped 0 bases, with 10 bases sitting between them. Germline CDR1 MNHEY, CDR2 SVGAGI. This chain's CDR3 is CASISGNSGNTIYF. DNA of the CDR3: TGTGCCAGCATTTCAGGGAACTCTGGAAACACCATATATTTT.

The chain carries TRBV6-5 and TRBJ1-2; 7 nucleotides align to TRBD1. CDR3 size: 16 residues. J was trimmed by 4 bases and V by 4 bases; bases with no gene match: 12. The germline CDR1 and CDR2 sequences are MNHEY and SVGAGI. The CDR3 protein is CASSSNPTGVPYGYTF. Written as DNA, the CDR3 is TGTGCCAGCAGTTCAAATCCAACAGGGGTCCCCTATGGCTACACCTTC.

The chain combines TRBV5-6 with TRBJ1-1, with unresolved D. Between the trimmed V and J ends, which lost 2 bases and 4 bases, there was a span of 3 bases. This CDR3 has 11 amino acids. In germline, CDR1 is SGHDT, CDR2 YYEEEE. CDR3 DNA: TGTGCCAGCAGCTTCCTCACTGAAGCTTTCTTT. Its protein product is CASSFLTEAFF.

The rearrangement joins TRBV28 to TRBJ2-4; tentative D call: TRBD2 (7 bases). The CDR3 covers 16 residues. V was trimmed by 4 bases and J by 3 bases, leaving 16 bases between them. Germline V gene data show CDR1 as MDHEN and CDR2 as SYDVKM. CDR3 amino acids: CASSSAGAVVKNIQYF. The CDR3 bases are TGTGCCAGCAGTTCCGCGGGGGCTGTAGTCAAAAACATTCAGTACTTC.

The chain joins TRBV12-3 or TRBV12-4 to TRBJ2-2, with D hard to call. V lost 5 bases, J lost 7 bases, and 11 bases lay in between. The CDR3 sequence is 13 residues long. This CDR3 is CASSPVLNGELFF. The CDR3, as DNA: TGTGCCAGCAGTCCCGTTCTTAACGGGGAGCTGTTTTTT.

This clone was picked up one time. The chain couples TRBV5-1 to TRBJ2-3; D unresolved. V shed 4 bases and J shed 6 bases, with 21 bases lying between them. Germline V gene lookup returns CDR1 SGHRS and CDR2 YFSETQ. The CDR3 length is 16 residues. CDR3 DNA sequence: TGCGCCAGCAGCCCTACCGCGAGGCGAGTAGTGGATACGCAGTATTTT. This encodes CASSPTARRVVDTQYF.

This clone was seen a single time. V and J are TRBV9 and TRBJ1-4; 8 bases are a match to TRBD1. CDR1 SGDLS and CDR2 YYNGEE come from the germline V gene. J was trimmed by 8 bases and V by 2 bases; bases with no gene match: 5. CDR3 length: 14 residues. CDR3 in DNA: TGTGCCAGCAGCGTCGGGACAGGCAACGAAAAACTGTTTTTT. This translates into CASSVGTGNEKLFF.

The chain recombines TRBV19 with TRBJ1-1; D may be TRBD1 (6 bases). Germline-derived CDR1 and CDR2 are LNHDA and SQIVND (reference sequence). This CDR3 contains 12 residues. The V gene lost 7 bases and the J gene lost 1 base, with 7 bases spanning the gap. CDR3 region: CASNRENTEAFF. The CDR3 nucleotides read TGTGCCAGTAACAGGGAGAACACTGAAGCTTTCTTT.

The chain is built from TRBV6-5 and TRBJ2-5, with 9 bases identical to TRBD2. This CDR3 comprises 14 residues. The germline CDR1 and CDR2 sequences are MNHEY and SVGAGI. After removal of 6 bases from V and 5 bases from J, the junction contained 7 bases not matched to a gene. DNA of the CDR3: TGTGCCAGCAGGGGGGGACTAGCTTCGGAGACCCAGTACTTC. This gives the protein CASRGGLASETQYF.

The chain has TRBV9 and TRBJ1-1; a weak D match, TRBD1 (5 bases). CDR1 and CDR2 from the germline V gene are SGDLS and YYNGEE. V lost 3 bases and J lost 1, with 7 bases in between. The CDR3 spans 13 residues. The CDR3 loop is CASSADRNTEAFF. The CDR3 DNA sequence: TGTGCCAGCAGCGCCGACAGGAACACTGAAGCTTTCTTT. Variable domain in full (rest from reference TRBV9 and TRBJ1-1): DSGVTQTPKHLITATGQRVTLRCSPRSGDLSVYWYQQSLDQGLQFLIQYYNGEERAKGNILERFSAQQFPDLHSELNLSSLELGDSALYFCASSADRNTEAFFGQGTRLTVV.

The chain joins TRBV5-4 to TRBJ1-1; D gene unclear. CDR1 and CDR2 (germline): SGHNT, YYREEE (reference sequence). This CDR3 has 12 amino acids. V was trimmed by 0 bases and J by 11 bases, leaving 11 bases between them. This CDR3 reads CASSLDGSDAFF. CDR3 DNA sequence: TGTGCCAGCAGCTTGGACGGGTCAGACGCTTTCTTT.

V usage is TRBV7-2 and J usage is TRBJ1-4; D is undetermined. The CDR3 contains 13 residues. Trimming shortened V by 1 base and J by 8 bases, and 8 bases separated the two germline ends. Per germline, CDR1 SGHTA and CDR2 FQGNSA. The CDR3 coding sequence is TGTGCCAGCAGCTTAGACCTATTGGAAAAACTGTTTTTT. Translated, it gives CASSLDLLEKLFF.

The rearrangement links TRBV27 to TRBJ1-2; 7 bases line up with TRBD1. Germline CDR1 and CDR2: MNHEY and SMNVEV (reference sequence). There are 16 residues in the CDR3. V shed 3 bases, J shed 2 bases, and the junction held 9 bases outside the gene matches. This chain's CDR3 is CASSFSTGFSNYGYTF. The CDR3 DNA reads TGTGCCAGCAGTTTCTCGACAGGGTTCAGCAACTATGGCTACACCTTC.

The rearrangement links TRBV11-2 to TRBJ1-5; no definite D call. The V end was cut by 1 base, the J end by 6 bases, with 7 bases between. This CDR3 contains 13 residues. Germline V gene sequence: CDR1 SGHAT, CDR2 FQNNGV. CDR3 loop: CASSLGLAQPQHF. The CDR3, as DNA: TGTGCCAGCAGCTTAGGTTTGGCTCAGCCCCAGCATTTT.

The chain has TRBV18 and TRBJ1-4; the D is unclear. V lost 2 bases to trimming and J lost 6 bases, with 13 bases between them. The CDR3 runs 15 residues. Germline V gene lookup returns CDR1 KGHSH and CDR2 LQKENI. CDR3 loop: CASSPTGGWDEKLFF. The DNA for the CDR3 is TGTGCCAGCTCACCAACGGGAGGGTGGGATGAAAAACTGTTTTTT.

The chain carries TRBV18 and TRBJ2-1; a weak D match, TRBD2 (6 bases). The CDR3 spans 16 residues. V lost 3 bases and J 0 bases, leaving 12 bases between the germline ends. Germline values: CDR1 KGHSH, CDR2 LQKENI. The CDR3 DNA reads as TGTGCCAGCTCACCTGGAGGGTCAAGCTCCTACAATGAGCAGTTCTTC. Residues: CASSPGGSSSYNEQFF.

V gene TRBV11-1 combines with J gene TRBJ2-1, with 7 bases aligning to TRBD1. The J segment lost 9 bases and the V segment lost 5 bases, leaving 7 bases of the junction unmatched. Germline V gene data show CDR1 as SGHAT and CDR2 as FQDESV (reference sequence). The CDR3 sequence is 13 residues long. For the CDR3, the DNA is TGTGCCAGCAGCCCTGGACAGGACGGTGAGCAGTTCTTC. Amino acid sequence: CASSPGQDGEQFF.

The chain employs TRBV6-1 and TRBJ2-3; the match to TRBD1 covers 7 bases. Trimming cost V 2 bases and J 6 bases; bases outside gene matches: 5. Germline V CDR1 and CDR2: MNHNS, SASEGT. The CDR3 runs to 14 residues. The CDR3 region has the DNA TGTGCCAGCAGTGAACGGGACAGAGCGGATACGCAGTATTTT. Translated, it gives CASSERDRADTQYF.

The chain combines TRBV4-1 with TRBJ1-1; no clear D. Between the trimmed V and J ends, which lost 0 bases and 3 bases, there was a span of 11 bases. CDR3 size: 15 residues. Germline CDR1 reads MGHRA; CDR2 reads YSYEKL. CDR3 region: CASSQDLYSYTEAFF. CDR3 coding DNA: TGCGCCAGCAGCCAAGATCTATACAGCTACACTGAAGCTTTCTTT.

Only one count was recorded for this clone. V and J are TRBV7-6 and TRBJ1-4; maybe TRBD1 (6 bases). This CDR3 spans 15 amino acids. CDR1 and CDR2 from the germline V gene are SGHVS and FNYEAQ. V lost 5 bases and J lost 5, with 15 bases in between. The CDR3, as DNA: TGTGCCAGCAGCCCAAACAGGGCCCGAAATGAAAAACTGTTTTTT. This sequence encodes CASSPNRARNEKLFF.

This clone was observed once. This rearrangement joins TRBV11-2 to TRBJ1-4; D uncertain. Germline V CDR1 and CDR2: SGHAT, FQNNGV. V was cut by 2 bases and J by 6 bases, with 10 bases left in between. There are 14 residues in the CDR3. The DNA of the CDR3 is TGTGCCAGCAGCTTACGTCGAGGTTATGAAAAACTGTTTTTT. The encoded protein is CASSLRRGYEKLFF.

J is TRBJ2-1 and V is TRBV5-1, with 9 bases aligning to TRBD1. V lost 4 bases, J lost 3 bases, and 8 bases stayed unmatched. Germline lookup yields CDR1 SGHRS and CDR2 YFSETQ. This CDR3 spans 16 amino acids. For the CDR3, the DNA is TGCGCCAGCAGCGTGACCCCGGGACAGGGCTACAATGAGCAGTTCTTC. Its protein is CASSVTPGQGYNEQFF.

J is TRBJ2-3 and V is TRBV10-3; TRBD1 agrees at 7 bases. Germline V lookup: CDR1 ENHRY, CDR2 SYGVKD. Trimming cost V 4 bases and J 1 base; bases outside gene matches: 8. The CDR3 spans 16 residues. The DNA for the CDR3 is TGTGCCATCAGTGCTACGACAGGGTCGGGCACAGATACGCAGTATTTT. Protein product: CAISATTGSGTDTQYF.

As DNA, the CDR3 is TGTGCCAGCAGCCGACGAGGCGGAGTGAGGGCAGGGGAAACCGCCGGCTACACCTTC. Translating it yields CASSRRGGVRAGETAGYTF. The chain has TRBV7-9 and TRBJ1-2; weak D call: TRBD1 (6 bases). Germline assignment: CDR1 SEHNR and CDR2 FQNEAQ (reference sequence). The V end was cut by 5 bases, the J end by 8 bases, with 33 bases between. The CDR3 has 19 residues.

V and J are TRBV6-9 and TRBJ1-5; no firm D call. The CDR3 totals 17 residues. Looked up from germline, CDR1 is MNHGY and CDR2 is SVAAGI. Between the trimmed V and J ends, which lost 2 bases and 7 bases, there was a span of 21 bases. This chain's CDR3 is CASSYSQRKDSWQPQHF. The DNA for the CDR3 is TGTGCCAGCAGTTATAGTCAGCGAAAGGATAGCTGGCAGCCCCAGCATTTT.

This chain links TRBV10-3 with TRBJ1-2, with TRBD1 as a possible D gene (5 bases). The V and J ends lost 0 bases and 4 bases respectively, with 12 bases between them. This CDR3 is 15 amino acids long. Germline V gene sequence: CDR1 ENHRY, CDR2 SYGVKD. In DNA form, the CDR3 reads TGTGCCATCAGTGAGTCCTGGGGCGATCCCTATGGCTACACCTTC. It is translated as CAISESWGDPYGYTF.